These 5 T cell receptor beta chains were sequenced from one sample in a study of cytomegalovirus exposure and HLA in healthy donors. Libraries were prepared by immunoSEQ multiplex PCR; TCRdb keeps only in-frame clonotypes and omits some of them. Among about 56,000 clones, around nine tenths were seen once, and the ten largest hold 0.95% to 1.3%. Sequences were obtained from PBMCs. The origin of the receptors is a man aged 18 to 30 in good health and CMV-seronegative.

This clone was counted a few times. The genes are TRBV27 and TRBJ2-7; 10 bases line up with TRBD2. Germline V CDR1 and CDR2: MNHEY, SMNVEV (reference sequence). CDR3 length: 16 residues. Trimming took 5 bases from V and 6 from J; bases not matched to a gene: 13. The CDR3 loop is CASSIDSSGSIIEQYF. The CDR3 DNA reads as TGTGCCAGCAGTATCGACTCTAGCGGGAGTATTATCGAGCAGTACTTC.

The V call is TRBV5-5, the J call TRBJ2-1; D call uncertain. V lost 2 bases and J 3 bases, leaving 9 bases between the germline ends. Germline assignment: CDR1 SGHKS and CDR2 YYEKEE (reference sequence). The CDR3 is made up of 14 amino acids. CDR3 sequence: CASSFNSNYNEQFF. In DNA form, the CDR3 reads TGTGCCAGCAGCTTTAACAGCAACTACAATGAGCAGTTCTTC.

The chain links TRBV2 to TRBJ2-2, with D unclear. The germline gives CDR1 SNHLY, CDR2 FYNNEI. V was pared by 0 bases and J by 10 bases, with 12 bases between. This CDR3 contains 14 residues. The CDR3 loop reads CASSEALPQEELFF. The CDR3 DNA reads TGTGCCAGCAGTGAAGCGCTTCCCCAGGAGGAGCTGTTTTTT.

This clone was observed once. The chain carries TRBV7-9 and TRBJ2-5; TRBD1 is a possible D gene (5 bases). The CDR3 is 13 residues long. V dropped 2 bases and J dropped 4 bases, with 8 bases sitting between them. From germline, CDR1 is SEHNR and CDR2 FQNEAQ (reference sequence). CDR3 nucleotides: TGTGCCAGCAGCTTAAGCCAGGGAGAGACCCAGTACTTC. Translated: CASSLSQGETQYF.

The chain carries TRBV27 and TRBJ2-5; 10 nucleotides match TRBD1. J gave up 0 bases and V 6 bases, and 4 bases lay outside the gene matches. The CDR3 is 15 amino acids. Germline CDR1 and CDR2: MNHEY and SMNVEV (reference sequence). The CDR3 is CASRGTGEYQETQYF. The DNA of the CDR3 is TGTGCCAGCAGAGGGACAGGGGAATACCAAGAGACCCAGTACTTC.